Given below is one T cell receptor (beta chain) in context. As yet, its antigen is unknown. CDR1 SGHVS and CDR2 FNYEAQ come from the germline V gene. This CDR3 spans 13 amino acids. The record originates from a study of monozygotic twins with inflammatory bowel disease. General study findings and limits: In these data, no single strong IBD-associated signal or clonotype received support. Immunosuppressive treatments differing between patients may have added repertoire variability. Those with IBD had lower TCRbeta diversity (inverse Simpson) than their healthy co-twins did.

Total RNA input per TCR library was around 3,500 ng. TCRdb reprocessed the 5' RACE reads and keeps a single row for each CDR3 protein, giving no DNA. The specimen's table records over 150,000 distinct CDR3 sequences. The sequence derives from a human donor with ulcerative colitis or Crohn's disease, or a healthy co-twin of an affected twin (not recorded which). This chain links TRBV7-6 with TRBJ1-1; without DNA, the TCRdb call of TRBD1 cannot be checked. Specimen: blood. The CDR3 reads CASSLTGATEAFF.